The 9 T cell receptor beta chains reported below all come from one sample, sequenced in a study of T cells in localized non-small cell lung cancer (dated by TCRdb to 2018 to 2020). Library preparation used the immunoSEQ multiplex PCR assay. TCRdb stores this immuneACCESS table with in-frame sequences only. Part of the clones is absent; in the studies checked, under half of the shortfall reflects unresolved V genes, and no reason is known for the rest. The sample table lists approximately 35,000 clones, over 80% of them with a count of one. Over 2% of the sample is taken by the ten largest. This material consisted of peripheral blood, taken before any cancer treatment. The receptors were gathered from a female donor of 60 years or more with stage I lung adenocarcinoma.

A single count supports this clone. The CDR3 here is CASSPTGYSYEQYF. CDR3 in DNA: TGTGCCAGCAGTCCGACAGGATACTCCTACGAGCAGTACTTC. This rearrangement joins TRBV28 to TRBJ2-7; D may be TRBD1 (6 bases). Germline CDR1 is MDHEN and CDR2 is SYDVKM. The V and J ends lost 5 bases and 0 bases respectively, with 11 bases between them. The CDR3 spans 14 residues.

This chain uses TRBV18 with TRBJ2-3; TRBD2 might be the D (5 bases). The CDR3 extends over 15 amino acids. The germline CDR1 and CDR2 sequences are KGHSH and LQKENI. V was clipped by 6 bases and J by 4 bases, with 17 bases between them. The CDR3 loop is CASSAGGVSPDTQYF. As DNA, the CDR3 is TGTGCCAGCTCCGCGGGTGGGGTCTCACCAGATACGCAGTATTTT.

J is TRBJ1-5 and V is TRBV18; 9 bases are shared with TRBD1. Losses at the gene ends were 6 bases for V and 3 bases for J; bases not matched to a gene: 6. The length of the CDR3 is 15 residues. Germline V lookup: CDR1 KGHSH, CDR2 LQKENI. CDR3 bases: TGTGCCAGCTCGCCCGGGACAGGGAACAATCAGCCCCAGCATTTT. It specifies CASSPGTGNNQPQHF.

This chain uses TRBV25-1 with TRBJ1-4; the D is unclear. The CDR3 sequence is 15 residues long. With 4 bases removed from V and 8 bases from J, the gap between germline ends came to 17 bases. The V gene's germline CDR1 is MGHDK and CDR2 SYGVNS. This CDR3 reads CASSVSWDPGEKLFF. CDR3 DNA: TGTGCCAGCAGTGTATCATGGGATCCCGGCGAAAAACTGTTTTTT.

CDR3 nucleotide sequence: TGTGCCAGCAGCCCTCGGTCGGCTGGAAACACCATATATTTT. This sequence encodes CASSPRSAGNTIYF. The gene calls are TRBV7-9 and TRBJ1-3, with D unresolved. This CDR3 region has 14 residues. The V end lost 5 bases, the J end lost 2 bases, and 10 bases lay between the germline ends. From germline, CDR1 is SEHNR and CDR2 FQNEAQ (reference sequence).

The V gene is TRBV7-2, the J gene TRBJ1-1, with D maybe TRBD1 (6 bases). The CDR3 runs to 15 residues. CDR1 SGHTA and CDR2 FQGNSA come from the germline V gene. V was trimmed by 5 bases and J by 2 bases, leaving 15 bases between them. CDR3 DNA sequence: TGTGCCAGCAGCCCTCCCCGGGACACAAACACTGAAGCTTTCTTT. Protein sequence: CASSPPRDTNTEAFF.

The chain couples TRBV4-1 to TRBJ2-1; 8 nucleotides align to TRBD2. The CDR3 sequence is 16 residues long. Germline V gene data show CDR1 as MGHRA and CDR2 as YSYEKL. V was clipped by 4 bases and J by 10 bases; unmatched bases: 15. CDR3 sequence: CASSPRLNGGANEQFF. The CDR3 region has the DNA TGCGCCAGCAGCCCTCGTCTAAACGGGGGGGCCAACGAGCAGTTCTTC.

J is TRBJ2-5 and V is TRBV5-5; D is unclear. The CDR3 spans 14 residues. Trimming shortened V by 0 bases and J by 4 bases, and 10 bases separated the two germline ends. Germline assignment: CDR1 SGHKS and CDR2 YYEKEE (reference sequence). The CDR3 spells CASSLARRLETQYF. The CDR3 DNA follows: TGTGCCAGCAGCTTGGCCCGACGTTTAGAGACCCAGTACTTC.

The J gene is TRBJ1-6, the V gene TRBV5-4; a possible D gene is TRBD1 (5 bases). The CDR3 contains 15 residues. Germline V lookup: CDR1 SGHNT, CDR2 YYREEE (reference sequence). V shed 2 bases and J shed 0 bases, with 6 bases lying between them. CDR3 region: CASSLDSSYNSPLHF. As DNA, the CDR3 is TGTGCCAGCAGCTTAGACAGCTCCTATAATTCACCCCTCCACTTT.